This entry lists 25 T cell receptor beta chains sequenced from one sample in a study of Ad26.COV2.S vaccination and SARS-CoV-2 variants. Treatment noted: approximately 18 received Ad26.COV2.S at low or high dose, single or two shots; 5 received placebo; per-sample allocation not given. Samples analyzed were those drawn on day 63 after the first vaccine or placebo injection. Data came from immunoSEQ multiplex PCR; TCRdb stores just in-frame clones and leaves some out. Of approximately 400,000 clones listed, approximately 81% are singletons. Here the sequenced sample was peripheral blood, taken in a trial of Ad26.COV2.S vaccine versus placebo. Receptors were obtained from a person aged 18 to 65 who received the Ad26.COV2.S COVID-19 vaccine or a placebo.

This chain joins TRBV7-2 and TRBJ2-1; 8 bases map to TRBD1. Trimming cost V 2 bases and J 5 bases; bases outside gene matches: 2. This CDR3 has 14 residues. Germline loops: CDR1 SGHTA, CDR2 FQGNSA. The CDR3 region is CASSLMGQDNEQFF. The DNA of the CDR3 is TGTGCCAGCAGCTTAATGGGACAGGACAATGAGCAGTTCTTC.

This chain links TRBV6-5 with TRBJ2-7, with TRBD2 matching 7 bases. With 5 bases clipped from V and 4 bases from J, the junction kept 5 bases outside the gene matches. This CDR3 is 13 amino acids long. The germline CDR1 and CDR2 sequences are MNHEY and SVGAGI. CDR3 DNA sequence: TGTGCCAGCAGTAGTGGGACTACTTACGAGCAGTACTTC. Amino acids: CASSSGTTYEQYF.

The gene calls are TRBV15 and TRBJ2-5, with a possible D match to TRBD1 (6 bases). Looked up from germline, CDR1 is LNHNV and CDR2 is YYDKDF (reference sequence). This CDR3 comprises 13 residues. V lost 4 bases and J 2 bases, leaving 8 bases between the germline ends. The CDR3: CATSNGQQETQYF. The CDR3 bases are TGTGCCACCAGCAACGGACAGCAAGAGACCCAGTACTTC.

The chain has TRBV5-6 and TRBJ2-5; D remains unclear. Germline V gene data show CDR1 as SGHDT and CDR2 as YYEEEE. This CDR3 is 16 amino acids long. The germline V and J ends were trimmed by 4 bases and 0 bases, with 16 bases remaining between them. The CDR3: CASSPRRTAYQETQYF. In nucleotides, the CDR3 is TGTGCCAGCAGCCCCAGGCGGACCGCGTACCAAGAGACCCAGTACTTC. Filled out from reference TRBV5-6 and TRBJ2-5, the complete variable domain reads DAGVTQSPTHLIKTRGQQVTLRCSPKSGHDTVSWYQQALGQGPQFIFQYYEEEERQRGNFPDRFSGHQFPNYSSELNVNALLLGDSALYLCASSPRRTAYQETQYFGPGTRLLVL.

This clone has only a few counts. CDR3 sequence (DNA): TGTGCCAGCAGTCGAGTCTCATCCGAGCAGTACTTC. It codes for CASSRVSSEQYF. The chain combines TRBV12-3 or TRBV12-4 with TRBJ2-7, with no clear D. Trimming took 5 bases from V and 6 from J, leaving 11 bases between them. There are 12 residues in the CDR3.

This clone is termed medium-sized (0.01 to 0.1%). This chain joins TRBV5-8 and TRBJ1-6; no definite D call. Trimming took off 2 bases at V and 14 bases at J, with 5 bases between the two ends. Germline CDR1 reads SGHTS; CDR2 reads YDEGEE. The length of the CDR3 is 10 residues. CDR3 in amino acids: CASSFSTLHF. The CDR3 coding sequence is TGTGCCAGCAGCTTCTCGACCCTCCACTTT.

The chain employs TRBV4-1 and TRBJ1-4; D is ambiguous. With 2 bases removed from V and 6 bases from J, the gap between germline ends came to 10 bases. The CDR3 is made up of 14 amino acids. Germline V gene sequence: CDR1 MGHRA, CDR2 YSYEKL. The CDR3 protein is CASSQTPWDEKLFF. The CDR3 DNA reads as TGCGCCAGCAGCCAAACCCCTTGGGATGAAAAACTGTTTTTT.

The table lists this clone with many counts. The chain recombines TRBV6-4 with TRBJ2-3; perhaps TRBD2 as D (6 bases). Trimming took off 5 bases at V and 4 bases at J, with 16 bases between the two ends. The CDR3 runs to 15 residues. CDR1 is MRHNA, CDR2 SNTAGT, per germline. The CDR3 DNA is TGTGCCAGCAGTTTTACGGGGGAGACGGCAGATACGCAGTATTTT. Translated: CASSFTGETADTQYF.

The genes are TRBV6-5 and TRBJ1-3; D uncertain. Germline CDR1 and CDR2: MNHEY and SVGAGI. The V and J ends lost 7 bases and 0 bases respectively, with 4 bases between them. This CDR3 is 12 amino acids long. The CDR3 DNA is TGTGCCAGCACGACCTCTGGAAACACCATATATTTT. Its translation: CASTTSGNTIYF.

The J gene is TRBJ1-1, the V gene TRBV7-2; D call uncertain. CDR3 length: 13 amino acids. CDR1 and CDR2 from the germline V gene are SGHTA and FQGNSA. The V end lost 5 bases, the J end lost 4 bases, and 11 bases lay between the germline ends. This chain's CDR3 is CASSPGSGTEAFF. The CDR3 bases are TGTGCCAGCAGCCCTGGATCGGGCACTGAAGCTTTCTTT.

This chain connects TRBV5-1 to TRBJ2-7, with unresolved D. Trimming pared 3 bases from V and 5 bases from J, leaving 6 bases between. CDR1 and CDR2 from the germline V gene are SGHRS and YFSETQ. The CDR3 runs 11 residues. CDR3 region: CASSSKDEQYF. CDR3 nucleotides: TGCGCCAGCAGCTCAAAGGACGAGCAGTACTTC. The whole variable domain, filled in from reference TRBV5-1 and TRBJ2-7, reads KAGVTQTPRYLIKTRGQQVTLSCSPISGHRSVSWYQQTPGQGLQFLFEYFSETQRNKGNFPGRFSGRQFSNSRSEMNVSTLELGDSALYLCASSSKDEQYFGPGTRLTVT.

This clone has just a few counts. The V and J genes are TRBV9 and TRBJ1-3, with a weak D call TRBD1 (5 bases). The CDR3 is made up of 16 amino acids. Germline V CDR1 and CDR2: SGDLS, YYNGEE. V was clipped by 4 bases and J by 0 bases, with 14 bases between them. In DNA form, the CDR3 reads TGTGCCAGCAGCTCCCGCCAGGGTTACTCTGGAAACACCATATATTTT. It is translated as CASSSRQGYSGNTIYF.

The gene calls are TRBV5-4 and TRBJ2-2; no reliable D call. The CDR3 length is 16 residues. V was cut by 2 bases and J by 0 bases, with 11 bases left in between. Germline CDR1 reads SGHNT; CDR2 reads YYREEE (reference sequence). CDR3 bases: TGTGCCAGCAGCTTATATGCGGTAGCGAACACCGGGGAGCTGTTTTTT. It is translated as CASSLYAVANTGELFF.

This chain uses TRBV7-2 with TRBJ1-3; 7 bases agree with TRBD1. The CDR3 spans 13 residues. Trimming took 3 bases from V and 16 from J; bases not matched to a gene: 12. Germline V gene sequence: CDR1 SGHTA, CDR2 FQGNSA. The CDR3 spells CASSFPPLGRGYF. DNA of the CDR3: TGTGCCAGCAGCTTTCCCCCCCTGGGCAGGGGGTATTTT.

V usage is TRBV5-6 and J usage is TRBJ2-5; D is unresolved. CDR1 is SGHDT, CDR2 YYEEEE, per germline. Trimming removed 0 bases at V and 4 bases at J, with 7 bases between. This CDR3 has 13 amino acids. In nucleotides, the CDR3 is TGTGCCAGCAGCTTGGTAGGGTCAGAGACCCAGTACTTC. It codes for CASSLVGSETQYF.

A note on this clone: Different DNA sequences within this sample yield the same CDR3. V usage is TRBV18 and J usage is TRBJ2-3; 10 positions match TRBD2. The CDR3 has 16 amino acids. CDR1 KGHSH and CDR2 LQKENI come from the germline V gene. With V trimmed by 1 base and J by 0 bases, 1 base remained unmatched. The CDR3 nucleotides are TGTGCCAGCTCACCACTAGCGGGGGGTAGCACAGATACGCAGTATTTT. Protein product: CASSPLAGGSTDTQYF.

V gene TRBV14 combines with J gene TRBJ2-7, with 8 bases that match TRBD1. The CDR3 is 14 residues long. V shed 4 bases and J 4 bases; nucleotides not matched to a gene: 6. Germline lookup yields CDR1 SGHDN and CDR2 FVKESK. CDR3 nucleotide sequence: TGTGCCAGCAGCCGAGGACAGGGCCGGTACGAGCAGTACTTC. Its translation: CASSRGQGRYEQYF.

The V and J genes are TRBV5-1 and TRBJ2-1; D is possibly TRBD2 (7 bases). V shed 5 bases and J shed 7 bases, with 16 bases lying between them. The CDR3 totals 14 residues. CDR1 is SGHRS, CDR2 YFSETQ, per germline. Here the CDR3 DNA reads TGCGCCAGCAGTCATGGGGGGGCCAAGAATGAGCAGTTCTTC. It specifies CASSHGGAKNEQFF.

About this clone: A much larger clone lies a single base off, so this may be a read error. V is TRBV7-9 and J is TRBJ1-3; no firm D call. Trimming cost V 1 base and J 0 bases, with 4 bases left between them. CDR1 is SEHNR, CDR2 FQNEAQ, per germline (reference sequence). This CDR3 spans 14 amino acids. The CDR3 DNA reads TGTGCCAGCAGCTTAGGTGGCTCTGGAAACACCATATATTTT. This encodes CASSLGGSGNTIYF.

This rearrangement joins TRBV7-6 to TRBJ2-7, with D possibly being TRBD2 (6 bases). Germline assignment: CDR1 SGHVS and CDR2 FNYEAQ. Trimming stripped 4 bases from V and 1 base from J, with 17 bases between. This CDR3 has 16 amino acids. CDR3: CASSSIFGSFSYEQYF. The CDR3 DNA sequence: TGTGCCAGCAGCTCTATATTCGGGAGTTTTTCCTACGAGCAGTACTTC. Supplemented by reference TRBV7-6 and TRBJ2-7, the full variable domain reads GAGVSQSPRYKVTKRGQDVALRCDPISGHVSLYWYRQALGQGPEFLTYFNYEAQQDKSGLPNDRFSAERPEGSISTLTIQRTEQRDSAMYRCASSSIFGSFSYEQYFGPGTRLTVT.

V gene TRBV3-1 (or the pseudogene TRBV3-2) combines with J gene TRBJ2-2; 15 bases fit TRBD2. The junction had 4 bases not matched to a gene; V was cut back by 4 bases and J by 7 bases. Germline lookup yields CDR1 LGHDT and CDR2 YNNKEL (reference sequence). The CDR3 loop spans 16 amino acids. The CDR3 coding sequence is TGTGCCAGCAGCCCGGGACTAGCGGGGGGTTTCGGGGAGCTGTTTTTT. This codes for CASSPGLAGGFGELFF.

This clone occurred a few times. CDR3 loop: CASSQGQGERNQPQHF. The CDR3 bases are TGTGCCAGCAGCCAGGGACAGGGGGAGCGCAATCAGCCCCAGCATTTT. The rearrangement links TRBV6-2 or TRBV6-3 to TRBJ1-5; TRBD1 aligns across 11 bases. Unmatched junction bases numbered 6, after V lost 6 bases and J lost 2 bases. The CDR3 runs to 16 residues. CDR1 is MNHEY and CDR2 is SVGEGT in the germline V gene.

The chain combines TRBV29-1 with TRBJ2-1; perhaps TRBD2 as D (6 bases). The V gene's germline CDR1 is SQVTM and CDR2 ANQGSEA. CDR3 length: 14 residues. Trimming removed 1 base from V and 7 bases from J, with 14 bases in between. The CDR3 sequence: CSVEGRVARNEQFF. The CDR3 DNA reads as TGCAGCGTTGAAGGGAGGGTCGCCCGGAATGAGCAGTTCTTC.

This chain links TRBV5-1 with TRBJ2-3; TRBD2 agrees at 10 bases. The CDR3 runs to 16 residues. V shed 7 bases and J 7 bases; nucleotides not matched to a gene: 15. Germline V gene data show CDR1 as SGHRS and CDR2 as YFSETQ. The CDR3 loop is CASGLGLAGEMHTQYF. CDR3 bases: TGCGCCAGCGGACTGGGGCTAGCGGGAGAGATGCATACGCAGTATTTT.

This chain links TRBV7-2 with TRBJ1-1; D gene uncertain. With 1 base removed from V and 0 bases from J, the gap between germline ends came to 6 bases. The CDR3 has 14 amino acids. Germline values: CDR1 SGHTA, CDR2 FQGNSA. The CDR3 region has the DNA TGTGCCAGCAGCTTAGGCAGGCTGAACACTGAAGCTTTCTTT. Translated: CASSLGRLNTEAFF.